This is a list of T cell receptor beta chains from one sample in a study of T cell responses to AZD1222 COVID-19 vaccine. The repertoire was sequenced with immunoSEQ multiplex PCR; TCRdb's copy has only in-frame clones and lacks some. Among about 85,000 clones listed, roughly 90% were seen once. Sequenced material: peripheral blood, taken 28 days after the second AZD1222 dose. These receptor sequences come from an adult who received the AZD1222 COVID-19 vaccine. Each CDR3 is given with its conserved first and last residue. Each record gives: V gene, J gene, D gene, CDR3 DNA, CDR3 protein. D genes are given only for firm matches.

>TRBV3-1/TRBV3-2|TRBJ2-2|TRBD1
TGTGCCAGCAGCCGGGACAGGGGCACCGGGGAGCTGTTTTTT
CASSRDRGTGELFF
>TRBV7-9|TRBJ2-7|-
TGTGCCAGCAGCTACGCCAATAGCGGTCTCCACTACGAGCAGTACTTC
CASSYANSGLHYEQYF
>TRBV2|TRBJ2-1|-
TGTGCCAGCAGTGAAGACGGGAGTGCCTACAATGAGCAGTTCTTC
CASSEDGSAYNEQFF
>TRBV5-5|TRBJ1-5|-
TGTGCCAGCAGCTTGGAGGCAGCAGATCAGCCCCAGCATTTT
CASSLEAADQPQHF
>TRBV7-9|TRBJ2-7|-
TGTGCCAGCAGCTGGAATTTCTACGAGCAGTACTTC
CASSWNFYEQYF
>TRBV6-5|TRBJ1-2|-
TGTGCCAGCAAACGGGGGGCTGGTGGCTACACCTTC
CASKRGAGGYTF
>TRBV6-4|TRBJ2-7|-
TGTGCCAGCACCCGAGCGGGGACAACCTACGAGCAGTACTTC
CASTRAGTTYEQYF
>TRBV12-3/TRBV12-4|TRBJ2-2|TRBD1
TGTGCCAGCACCATGGGACAGGGAAAGCTGTTTTTT
CASTMGQGKLFF
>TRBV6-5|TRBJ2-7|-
TGTGCCAGCAGCAAGGGGGGAGGGCCCATCCACGAGCAGTACTTC
CASSKGGGPIHEQYF
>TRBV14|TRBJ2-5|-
TGTGCCAGCAGCCCGGCCCGCGAGACCCAGTACTTC
CASSPARETQYF
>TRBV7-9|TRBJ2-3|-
TGTGCCAGCAGCTTAGGTAGCGCCACAGATACGCAGTATTTT
CASSLGSATDTQYF